A single sample is the source of the 30 T cell receptor beta chains below, sequenced in a study of a mutant IDH1 vaccine in newly diagnosed glioma. TCRdb's table, derived via immunoSEQ multiplex PCR, lists solely in-frame clones and lacks some. Among tens of thousands of clones listed, about 86% were seen once. As for time point: baseline, week 1 (first vaccination visit). Treatment of the sample: pre-vaccination baseline after standard-of-care therapy. The sequenced sample was peripheral blood mononuclear cells (PBMCs), obtained from a glioma patient treated with radiotherapy, temozolomide or both. Receptors were obtained from a woman in her late teens or twenties with glioma. Some clones in this sample may be carry-over from other donors' samples.

This clone has only one observation. The chain employs TRBV9 and TRBJ1-1; D perhaps matches TRBD1 (6 bases). The germline gives CDR1 SGDLS, CDR2 YYNGEE. The length of the CDR3 is 14 residues. V was clipped by 6 bases and J by 4 bases, with 16 bases between them. The CDR3 sequence is CASTSGVDGTEAFF. Here the CDR3 DNA reads TGTGCCAGCACTTCAGGGGTCGATGGCACTGAAGCTTTCTTT.

The gene calls are TRBV9 and TRBJ2-1, with D uncertain. V gave up 0 bases and J gave up 7 bases, with 8 bases separating them. The germline gives CDR1 SGDLS, CDR2 YYNGEE. This CDR3 region has 13 residues. The CDR3: CASSVGAGNEQFF. The CDR3 DNA sequence: TGTGCCAGCAGCGTAGGTGCAGGTAATGAGCAGTTCTTC. The variable domain in full, completed from reference TRBV9 and TRBJ2-1, reads DSGVTQTPKHLITATGQRVTLRCSPRSGDLSVYWYQQSLDQGLQFLIQYYNGEERAKGNILERFSAQQFPDLHSELNLSSLELGDSALYFCASSVGAGNEQFFGPGTRLTVL.

This clone was detected only a few times. The rearrangement links TRBV14 to TRBJ1-1; unclear D gene. The germline V and J ends were trimmed by 1 base and 4 bases, with 13 bases remaining between them. Germline CDR1 SGHDN, CDR2 FVKESK. The CDR3 extends over 15 amino acids. For the CDR3, the DNA is TGTGCCAGCAGCCAAGGCCCGTGGGTAGGCACTGAAGCTTTCTTT. Translated: CASSQGPWVGTEAFF.

J is TRBJ2-3 and V is TRBV29-1, with D unresolved. Per germline, CDR1 SQVTM and CDR2 ANQGSEA. There are 14 residues in the CDR3. The V gene lost 6 bases and the J gene lost 0 bases, with 13 bases spanning the gap. For the CDR3, the DNA is TGCAGCGTGGCGGCTCGCCTTAGCACAGATACGCAGTATTTT. Translation gives CSVAARLSTDTQYF.

V usage is TRBV10-2 and J usage is TRBJ2-1, with 10 bases fitting TRBD2. The CDR3 consists of 14 residues. The J segment lost 9 bases and the V segment lost 4 bases, leaving 6 bases of the junction unmatched. Germline V gene data show CDR1 as WSHSY and CDR2 as SAAADI. The CDR3 protein is CASSGLAGEGEQFF. CDR3 DNA sequence: TGCGCCAGCAGTGGGCTAGCGGGAGAGGGTGAGCAGTTCTTC.

The count of this clone is one. The chain joins TRBV7-2 to TRBJ1-2, with a possible D match to TRBD1 (5 bases). This CDR3 has 15 residues. The germline CDR1 and CDR2 sequences are SGHTA and FQGNSA. The V gene lost 5 bases and the J gene lost 1 base, with 14 bases spanning the gap. In DNA, the CDR3 is TGTGCCAGCAGCGGCGGGACGCTGAATAACTATGGCTACACCTTC. Protein sequence: CASSGGTLNNYGYTF.

This chain links TRBV19 with TRBJ1-4; 9 nucleotides align to TRBD1. The CDR3 is 14 residues long. The trim removed 1 base at V and 8 bases at J, leaving 2 bases unmatched. The germline CDR1 and CDR2 sequences are LNHDA and SQIVND (reference sequence). The CDR3 sequence: CASSIADRGEKLFF. The CDR3 bases are TGTGCCAGTAGTATAGCGGACAGGGGAGAAAAACTGTTTTTT.

The chain links TRBV6-1 to TRBJ1-2; possible D gene TRBD1, 5 bases. Germline V CDR1 and CDR2: MNHNS, SASEGT. This CDR3 is built from 14 residues. The V gene lost 7 bases and the J gene lost 7 bases, with 19 bases spanning the gap. The CDR3 loop is CASMKLSGGFGYTF. Here the CDR3 DNA reads TGTGCCAGCATGAAACTTTCTGGGGGGTTTGGCTACACCTTC.

This CDR3 is CASSLGDRERDGYTF. CDR3 sequence (DNA): TGTGCCAGCAGCTTAGGGGACAGGGAGAGGGATGGCTACACCTTC. V usage is TRBV7-2 and J usage is TRBJ1-2; TRBD1 matches at 9 bases. From germline, CDR1 is SGHTA and CDR2 FQGNSA. The CDR3 extends over 15 amino acids. The trim removed 1 base at V and 6 bases at J, leaving 6 bases unmatched.

The CDR3 DNA follows: TGTGCCAGCAGCTTTAACAGGGGGCGGGGGCAAGAGACCCAGTACTTC. This codes for CASSFNRGRGQETQYF. This chain uses TRBV7-9 with TRBJ2-5; 9 bases are a match to TRBD1. Germline assignment: CDR1 SEHNR and CDR2 FQNEAQ (reference sequence). V was clipped by 3 bases and J by 2 bases; unmatched bases: 7. The length of the CDR3 is 16 residues.

DNA of the CDR3: TGCGCCAGCAGCCTAAAGGCACTAGCGGGAGATAAGTACAATGAGCAGTTCTTC. As protein: CASSLKALAGDKYNEQFF. The gene calls are TRBV5-1 and TRBJ2-1, with 11 nucleotides matching TRBD2. Germline CDR1 is SGHRS and CDR2 is YFSETQ. Trimming removed 4 bases from V and 4 bases from J; junction bases left unmatched: 13. The CDR3 has 18 amino acids.

The chain carries TRBV4-2 and TRBJ2-7, with 8 bases matching TRBD2. The V gene end was trimmed by 0 bases and the J gene end by 3 bases; junction bases not matched to a gene: 7. Germline V CDR1 and CDR2: LGHNA, YNFKEQ. The CDR3 has 16 amino acids. CDR3 coding DNA: TGTGCCAGCAGCCAAGATCTCGGGGGGGCCATCTACGAGCAGTACTTC. Protein sequence: CASSQDLGGAIYEQYF.

The chain couples TRBV6-5 to TRBJ1-1; weak D call: TRBD1 (5 bases). The CDR3 is made up of 13 amino acids. The germline V gene encodes CDR1 MNHEY and CDR2 SVGAGI. Trimming pared 6 bases from V and 4 bases from J, leaving 12 bases between. CDR3 DNA sequence: TGTGCCAGCAGCCCAGCAGGGTCCACTGAAGCTTTCTTT. This codes for CASSPAGSTEAFF.

The V call is TRBV11-3, the J call TRBJ1-1, with a weak D call TRBD1 (5 bases). The CDR3 spans 14 residues. Germline values: CDR1 SGHNT, CDR2 YENEEA. V was cut by 4 bases and J by 1 base, with 10 bases left in between. The DNA for the CDR3 is TGTGCCAGCAGCTGGGGGAAGGGGAACACTGAAGCTTTCTTT. As protein: CASSWGKGNTEAFF.

The sample holds one count of this clone. The V call is TRBV19, the J call TRBJ1-1; possibly TRBD1 for D (5 bases). V was pared by 6 bases and J by 6 bases, with 17 bases between. The CDR3 loop spans 14 amino acids. In germline, CDR1 is LNHDA, CDR2 SQIVND (reference sequence). The CDR3 nucleotides read TGTGCCAGTAGGATGAACGGGGCCGGCCCTGAAGCTTTCTTT. Translation gives CASRMNGAGPEAFF.

The chain joins TRBV29-1 to TRBJ1-5, with 7 bases lining up with TRBD1. CDR1 is SQVTM and CDR2 is ANQGSEA in the germline V gene. Trimming took 8 bases from V and 5 from J; bases not matched to a gene: 15. The CDR3 covers 15 residues. The CDR3 nucleotides are TGCAGCCCCGTACCCCCGACAGGGCTGGATCAGCCCCAGCATTTT. This codes for CSPVPPTGLDQPQHF.

This chain joins TRBV30 and TRBJ2-5; TRBD2 might be the D (5 bases). V gave up 3 bases and J gave up 2 bases, with 16 bases separating them. Germline assignment: CDR1 GTSNPN and CDR2 SVGIG (reference sequence). CDR3 length: 15 amino acids. The CDR3 loop reads CAWSHRGGRQETQYF. In nucleotides, the CDR3 is TGTGCCTGGAGCCATCGGGGTGGGAGACAAGAGACCCAGTACTTC. The full variable domain, its missing parts supplied by reference TRBV30 and TRBJ2-5, is SQTIHQWPATLVQPVGSPLSLECTVEGTSNPNLYWYRQAAGRGLQLLFYSVGIGQISSEVPQNLSASRPQDRQFILSSKKLLLSDSGFYLCAWSHRGGRQETQYFGPGTRLLVL.

The rearrangement joins TRBV27 to TRBJ1-3, with D possibly being TRBD1 (6 bases). This CDR3 region has 15 residues. Trimming cost V 3 bases and J 2 bases, with 11 bases left between them. CDR1 is MNHEY, CDR2 SMNVEV, per germline (reference sequence). This CDR3 reads CASSFGQGPGNTIYF. The CDR3 region has the DNA TGTGCCAGCAGTTTCGGGCAGGGGCCTGGAAACACCATATATTTT.

The V and J genes are TRBV19 and TRBJ1-5; no firm D call. This CDR3 is built from 16 residues. The V end was cut by 5 bases, the J end by 4 bases, with 18 bases between. The germline CDR1 and CDR2 sequences are LNHDA and SQIVND (reference sequence). CDR3 loop: CASSSFGGSGNQPQHF. Here the CDR3 DNA reads TGTGCCAGTAGTTCGTTCGGTGGGAGTGGAAATCAGCCCCAGCATTTT.

This clone was picked up one time. The chain joins TRBV6-5 to TRBJ2-7, with D uncertain. V was clipped by 4 bases and J by 1 base, with 14 bases between them. The CDR3 has 15 amino acids. Per the germline V gene, CDR1 is MNHEY and CDR2 is SVGAGI. The DNA of the CDR3 is TGTGCCAGCAGTTCCTTGGCCTCCCGATCCTACGAGCAGTACTTC. It specifies CASSSLASRSYEQYF.

The chain joins TRBV7-2 to TRBJ2-1; D may match TRBD1 or TRBD2 (5 bases each). This CDR3 has 14 residues. V shed 2 bases and J shed 12 bases, with 17 bases lying between them. The germline V gene has CDR1 SGHTA and CDR2 FQGNSA. CDR3 protein: CASSLSPEGKGQFF. In DNA, the CDR3 is TGTGCCAGCAGCTTATCCCCCGAGGGGAAGGGGCAGTTCTTC.

Comment on this clone: This sample also contains other DNA sequences that code for the same CDR3. This chain uses TRBV9 with TRBJ2-2; D might be TRBD2 (6 bases). This CDR3 comprises 14 residues. The V end was cut by 2 bases, the J end by 4 bases, with 9 bases between. Germline V gene data show CDR1 as SGDLS and CDR2 as YYNGEE. The CDR3 spells CASSVGGGTGELFF. As DNA, the CDR3 is TGTGCCAGCAGCGTCGGGGGTGGCACCGGGGAGCTGTTTTTT.

J is TRBJ2-2 and V is TRBV4-1; 10 nucleotides match TRBD1. Germline V gene lookup returns CDR1 MGHRA and CDR2 YSYEKL. The junction had 2 bases not matched to a gene; V was cut back by 1 base and J by 6 bases. The CDR3 sequence is 15 residues long. The CDR3 sequence: CASSQAGQGSGELFF. The CDR3, as DNA: TGCGCCAGCAGCCAAGCGGGACAGGGGTCCGGGGAGCTGTTTTTT.

V and J are TRBV5-6 and TRBJ1-2; D gene ambiguous. Between the trimmed V and J ends, which lost 4 bases and 4 bases, there was a span of 14 bases. The CDR3 sequence is 14 residues long. Germline-derived CDR1 and CDR2 are SGHDT and YYEEEE. CDR3 nucleotide sequence: TGTGCCAGCAGCGGGCGCGGTCCCGTCTATGGCTACACCTTC. This encodes CASSGRGPVYGYTF.

The chain recombines TRBV6-5 with TRBJ2-7, with 11 bases lining up with TRBD2. The CDR3 is 15 residues long. J lost 5 bases, V lost 6 bases, and 9 bases had no gene match. Germline V gives CDR1 MNHEY, CDR2 SVGAGI. DNA for the CDR3: TGTGCCAGCAGCAGACTAGCGGGGAGGGGAAACGAGCAGTACTTC. The encoded protein is CASSRLAGRGNEQYF.

In its sample, this clone was seen a few times. V gene TRBV4-1 combines with J gene TRBJ2-2; D may be TRBD2 (6 bases). CDR1 MGHRA and CDR2 YSYEKL come from the germline V gene. With 2 bases removed from V and 6 bases from J, the gap between germline ends came to 13 bases. The CDR3 has 15 amino acids. CDR3 region: CASSQPWAGSGELFF. Here the CDR3 DNA reads TGCGCCAGCAGCCAACCATGGGCGGGGTCCGGGGAGCTGTTTTTT.

The chain joins TRBV25-1 to TRBJ2-5; 8 bases are a match to TRBD1. The CDR3 has 14 amino acids. Germline assignment: CDR1 MGHDK and CDR2 SYGVNS. V lost 4 bases, J lost 7 bases, and 8 bases stayed unmatched. In DNA, the CDR3 is TGTGCCAGCAGTGGGGACAGGACGGGTGGGACCCAGTACTTC. It specifies CASSGDRTGGTQYF.

The chain uses TRBV10-3 and TRBJ1-2; D remains ambiguous. Trimming cost V 6 bases and J 6 bases, with 14 bases left between them. Looked up from germline, CDR1 is ENHRY and CDR2 is SYGVKD. The CDR3 is 13 residues long. DNA for the CDR3: TGTGCCATCAGCGCGGCTCCGCTAAATGGCTACACCTTC. Translated: CAISAAPLNGYTF.

V usage is TRBV9 and J usage is TRBJ1-1; no firm D call. The CDR3 runs 13 residues. Germline V gene sequence: CDR1 SGDLS, CDR2 YYNGEE. Trimming removed 6 bases from V and 5 bases from J, with 14 bases in between. CDR3 in amino acids: CASTRLGGTEAFF. In nucleotides, the CDR3 is TGTGCCAGCACCAGATTGGGAGGTACTGAAGCTTTCTTT.

J is TRBJ2-2 and V is TRBV5-1; 7 bases are shared with TRBD1. The CDR3 totals 15 residues. Germline CDR1 and CDR2: SGHRS and YFSETQ. V gave up 4 bases and J gave up 4 bases; unmatched junction bases: 7. The CDR3 DNA sequence: TGCGCCAGCAGCGCTACAGGGGAAAGCACCGGGGAGCTGTTTTTT. Amino acid sequence: CASSATGESTGELFF.